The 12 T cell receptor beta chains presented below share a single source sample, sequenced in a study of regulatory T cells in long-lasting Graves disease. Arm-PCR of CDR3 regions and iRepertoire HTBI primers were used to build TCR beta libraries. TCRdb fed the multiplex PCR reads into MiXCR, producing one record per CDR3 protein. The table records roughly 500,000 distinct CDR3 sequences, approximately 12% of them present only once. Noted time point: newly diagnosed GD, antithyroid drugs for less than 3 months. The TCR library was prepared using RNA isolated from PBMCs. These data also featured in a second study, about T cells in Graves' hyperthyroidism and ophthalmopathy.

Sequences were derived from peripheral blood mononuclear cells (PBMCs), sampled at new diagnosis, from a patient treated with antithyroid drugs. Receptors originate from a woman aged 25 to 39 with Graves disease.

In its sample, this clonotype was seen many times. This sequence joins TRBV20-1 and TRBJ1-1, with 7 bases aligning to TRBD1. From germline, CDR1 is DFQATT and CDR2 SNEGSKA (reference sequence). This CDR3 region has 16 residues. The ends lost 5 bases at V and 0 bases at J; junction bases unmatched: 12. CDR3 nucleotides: TGCAGTGCTCAAGACAGGGCGATCTTTATGAACACTGAAGCTTTCTTT. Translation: CSAQDRAIFMNTEAFF.

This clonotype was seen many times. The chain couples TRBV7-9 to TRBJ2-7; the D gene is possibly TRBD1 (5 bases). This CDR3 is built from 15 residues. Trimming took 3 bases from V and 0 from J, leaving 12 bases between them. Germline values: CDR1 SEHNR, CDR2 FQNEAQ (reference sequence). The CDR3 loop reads CASSFVTDSSYEQYF. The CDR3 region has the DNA TGTGCCAGCAGCTTTGTGACAGATAGCTCCTACGAGCAGTACTTC.

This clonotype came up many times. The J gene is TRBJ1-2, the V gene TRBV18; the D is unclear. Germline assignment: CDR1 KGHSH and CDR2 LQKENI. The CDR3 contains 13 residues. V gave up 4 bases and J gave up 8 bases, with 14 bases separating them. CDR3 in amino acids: CASSRGQEEGYTF. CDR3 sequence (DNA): TGTGCCAGCTCACGCGGTCAGGAGGAGGGCTACACCTTC.

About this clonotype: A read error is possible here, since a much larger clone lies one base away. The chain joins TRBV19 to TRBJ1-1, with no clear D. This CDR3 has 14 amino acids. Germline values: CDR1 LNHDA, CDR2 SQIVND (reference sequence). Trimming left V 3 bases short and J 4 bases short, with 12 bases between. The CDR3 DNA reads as TGTGCCAGTAGTATTTCTAGGGTCGGCACTGAAGCTTTCTTT. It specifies CASSISRVGTEAFF.

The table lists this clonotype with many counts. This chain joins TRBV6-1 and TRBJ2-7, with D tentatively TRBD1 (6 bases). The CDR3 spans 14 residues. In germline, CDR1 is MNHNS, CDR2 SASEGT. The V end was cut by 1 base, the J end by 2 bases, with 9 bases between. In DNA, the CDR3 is TGTGCCAGCAGTGAAGTATGGGGGCCCTACGAGCAGTACTTC. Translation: CASSEVWGPYEQYF.

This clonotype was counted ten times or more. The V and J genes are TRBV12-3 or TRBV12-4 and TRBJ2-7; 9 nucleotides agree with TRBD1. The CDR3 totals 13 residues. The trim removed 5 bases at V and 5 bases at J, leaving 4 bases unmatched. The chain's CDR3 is CASSPWDRDEQYF. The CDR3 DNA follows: TGTGCCAGCAGTCCGTGGGACAGGGACGAGCAGTACTTC.

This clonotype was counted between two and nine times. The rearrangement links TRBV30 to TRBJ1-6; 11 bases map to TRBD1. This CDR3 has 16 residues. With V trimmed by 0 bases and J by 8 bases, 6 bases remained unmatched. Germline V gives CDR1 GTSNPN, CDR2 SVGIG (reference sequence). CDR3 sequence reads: CAWSVGLGQGDSPLHF. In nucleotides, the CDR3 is TGTGCCTGGAGTGTAGGTTTGGGACAGGGGGATTCACCCCTCCACTTT.

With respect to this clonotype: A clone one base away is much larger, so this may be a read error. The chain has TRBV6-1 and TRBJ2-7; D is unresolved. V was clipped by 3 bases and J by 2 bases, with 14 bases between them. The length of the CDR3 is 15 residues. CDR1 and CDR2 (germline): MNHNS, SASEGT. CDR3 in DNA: TGTGCCAGCAGTGATATCATAGATTCCGCCTACGAGCAGTACTTC. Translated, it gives CASSDIIDSAYEQYF.

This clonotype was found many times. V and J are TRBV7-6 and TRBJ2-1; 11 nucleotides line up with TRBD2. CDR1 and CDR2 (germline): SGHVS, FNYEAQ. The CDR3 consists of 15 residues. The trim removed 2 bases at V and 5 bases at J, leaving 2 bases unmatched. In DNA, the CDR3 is TGTGCCAGCAGCTTATTGACTAGCGGGAACAATGAGCAGTTCTTC. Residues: CASSLLTSGNNEQFF.

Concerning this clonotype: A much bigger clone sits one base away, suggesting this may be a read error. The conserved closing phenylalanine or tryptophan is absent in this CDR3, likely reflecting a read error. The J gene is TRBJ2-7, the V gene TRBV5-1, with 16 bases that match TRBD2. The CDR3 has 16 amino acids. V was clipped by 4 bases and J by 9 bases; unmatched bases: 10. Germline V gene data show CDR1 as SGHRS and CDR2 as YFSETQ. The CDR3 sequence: CASSQTGTSGRARQYL. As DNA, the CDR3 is TGCGCCAGCAGCCAGACCGGGACTAGCGGGAGGGCGCGGCAGTACTTG.

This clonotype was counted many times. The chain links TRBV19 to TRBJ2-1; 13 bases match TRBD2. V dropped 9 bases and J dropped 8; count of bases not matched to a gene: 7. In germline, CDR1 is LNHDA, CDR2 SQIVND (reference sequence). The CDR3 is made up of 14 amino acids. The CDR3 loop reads CASSRTSGSDEQFF. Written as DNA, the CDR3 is TGTGCCAGCAGCCGGACTAGCGGGAGCGATGAGCAGTTCTTC. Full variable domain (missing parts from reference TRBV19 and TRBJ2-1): DGGITQSPKYLFRKEGQNVTLSCEQNLNHDAMYWYRQDPGQGLRLIYYSQIVNDFQKGDIAEGYSVSREKKESFPLTVTSAQKNPTAFYLCASSRTSGSDEQFFGPGTRLTVL.

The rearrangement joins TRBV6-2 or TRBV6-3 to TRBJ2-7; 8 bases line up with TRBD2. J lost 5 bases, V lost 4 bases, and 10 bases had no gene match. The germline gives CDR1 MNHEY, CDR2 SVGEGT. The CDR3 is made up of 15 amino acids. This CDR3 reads CASSFRGLAVNEQYF. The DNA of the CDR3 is TGTGCCAGCAGTTTCCGAGGACTAGCCGTGAACGAGCAGTACTTC.